Sequencing of this T cell receptor (beta chain) was carried out in a study of molecular identifiers for immune sequencing clone quantification. In preparing bulk TCR libraries, previously described methods and listed TCR primers were used. TCRdb recomputed calls from the PCR reads with MiXCR, one row per CDR3 protein. The sample lists about 640,000 distinct CDR3 sequences, 15% to 20% seen once, with roughly 0.9% in the top ten. This clonotype was recorded many times. What it binds is unknown. Regarding the study as a whole: Among approximately 1 million naive cells, as was reported, spiked Jurkat TCR RNA from one cell was detectable.

The sample taken for sequencing was naive CD8+ T cells from blood, with Jurkat cell RNA spiked in. The subset is: FACS-sorted CD8+CD4-CCR7+CD45RA+ naive T cells. The clonotype was recovered from a human donor in good health. Some libraries in this study had Jurkat cell RNA spiked in.

The CDR3 sequence is CASSLQRTSYEQYF. Written as DNA, the CDR3 is TGCGCCAGCAGCTTGCAGCGGACCTCCTACGAGCAGTACTTC. The gene calls are TRBV5-1 and TRBJ2-7; TRBD2 might be the D (5 bases). V gave up 1 base and J gave up 0 bases, with 8 bases separating them. This CDR3 has 14 amino acids. Germline CDR1 reads SGHRS; CDR2 reads YFSETQ.